These T cell receptor beta chains were read from a single sample in a study of T cell responses to AZD1222 COVID-19 vaccine. TCRdb's table, derived via immunoSEQ multiplex PCR, lists solely in-frame clones and lacks some. The sample carries about 200,000 clones, roughly 94% recorded once. The material sequenced was peripheral blood, taken 28 days after the second dose of the MenACWY control vaccine. Receptors were obtained from an adult who received the MenACWY meningococcal vaccine as a control. CDR3s include the opening cysteine and the closing phenylalanine or tryptophan. D genes are given only for firm matches. Expanded clones get a size class; other rows say once, few or many, or leave the size out.

D gene	V gene	J gene	clone size	CDR3 protein	CDR3 DNA
-	TRBV7-2	TRBJ1-5	-	CASSLNQGQSNQPQHF	TGTGCCAGCAGTCTGAACCAGGGGCAGAGCAATCAGCCCCAGCATTTT
-	TRBV5-1	TRBJ2-1	-	CASSPQTVHYNEQFF	TGCGCCAGCAGCCCCCAGACTGTTCACTACAATGAGCAGTTCTTC
TRBD2	TRBV30	TRBJ2-2	-	CAWSGSVGGPTGELFF	TGTGCCTGGAGTGGATCTGTGGGAGGGCCGACCGGGGAGCTGTTTTTT
TRBD1	TRBV5-1	TRBJ1-4	-	CASSQQGAGEKLFF	TGCGCCAGCAGCCAACAGGGGGCGGGGGAAAAACTGTTTTTT
TRBD1	TRBV10-3	TRBJ1-1	-	CAISESAGGIPEAFF	TGTGCCATCAGTGAGTCGGCAGGGGGTATCCCTGAAGCTTTCTTT
TRBD2	TRBV2	TRBJ2-3	-	CASSVKAGAEDTQYF	TGTGCCAGCAGTGTCAAGGCGGGAGCTGAAGATACGCAGTATTTT
-	TRBV5-3	TRBJ1-3	-	CARSAIRTSSIYF	TGTGCCAGAAGCGCCATTAGGACCTCATCCATATATTTT
-	TRBV6-2/TRBV6-3	TRBJ2-1	-	CASSRISRGNEQFF	TGTGCCAGCAGTCGGATATCGCGGGGCAATGAGCAGTTCTTC
-	TRBV14	TRBJ2-1	-	CASSQDWAGEQFF	TGTGCCAGCAGCCAAGATTGGGCGGGAGAGCAGTTCTTC
-	TRBV6-2/TRBV6-3	TRBJ2-7	once	CASTPGMEGGFKQYF	TGTGCCAGCACCCCTGGGATGGAGGGAGGTTTCAAGCAGTACTTC
-	TRBV19	TRBJ1-1	-	CASSTPSPGAVDAFF	TGTGCCAGTAGTACCCCTTCTCCGGGGGCGGTCGACGCTTTCTTT
-	TRBV5-1	TRBJ2-7	-	CASTAGSLGSYEQYF	TGCGCCAGCACCGCAGGGTCTTTGGGCTCCTACGAGCAGTACTTC
TRBD1	TRBV6-5	TRBJ2-7	-	CASSYMTGSSYEQYF	TGTGCCAGCAGTTACATGACAGGGAGCTCCTACGAGCAGTACTTC
-	TRBV19	TRBJ2-2	-	CASKASAYTGELFF	TGTGCCAGTAAAGCTAGCGCCTACACCGGGGAGCTGTTTTTT
-	TRBV6-5	TRBJ2-5	-	CASIKQGFEETQYF	TGTGCCAGCATTAAACAGGGATTTGAGGAGACCCAGTACTTC
TRBD1	TRBV19	TRBJ1-2	once	CASGSGTGGPDYGYTF	TGTGCCAGTGGATCCGGGACAGGGGGCCCAGACTATGGCTACACCTTC
TRBD2	TRBV29-1	TRBJ2-1	-	CSVERGSSYNEQFF	TGCAGCGTTGAACGCGGGAGCTCCTACAATGAGCAGTTCTTC
-	TRBV5-4	TRBJ2-7	once	CASSFRNREQYF	TGTGCCAGCAGCTTCCGAAATCGCGAGCAGTACTTC
TRBD1	TRBV11-2	TRBJ1-6	-	CASRGQGNSPLHF	TGTGCCAGCAGGGGACAGGGTAATTCACCCCTCCACTTT
-	TRBV5-6	TRBJ1-2	-	CASSLGRMAGGYTF	TGTGCCAGCAGCTTGGGGAGAATGGCGGGAGGCTACACCTTC
-	TRBV7-9	TRBJ1-2	-	CASSLAGTNYGYTF	TGTGCCAGCAGCTTAGCAGGGACCAACTATGGCTACACCTTC
-	TRBV15	TRBJ2-7	-	CATRNDKYAYEQYF	TGTGCCACCAGGAATGACAAGTACGCCTACGAGCAGTACTTC
-	TRBV6-2/TRBV6-3	TRBJ1-2	-	CASSSGNYGYTF	TGTGCCAGCAGTTCCGGTAACTATGGCTACACCTTC
-	TRBV5-1	TRBJ2-7	-	CASSLVEGGPYEQYF	TGCGCCAGCAGCTTGGTTGAAGGGGGTCCCTACGAGCAGTACTTC
-	TRBV14	TRBJ1-2	-	CASSQGLAGPYPGYTF	TGTGCCAGCAGCCAAGGGTTAGCCGGACCCTACCCTGGCTACACCTTC
-	TRBV6-5	TRBJ1-6	-	CASRQGGDNSPLHF	TGTGCCAGCAGACAGGGCGGAGATAATTCACCCCTCCACTTT
-	TRBV30	TRBJ1-1	-	CASYTWGQGETEAFF	TGTGCCTCCTACACATGGGGCCAGGGAGAAACTGAAGCTTTCTTT
-	TRBV6-1	TRBJ1-2	-	CASSEDGGDWGGYTF	TGTGCCAGCAGTGAAGATGGGGGGGATTGGGGTGGCTACACCTTC
-	TRBV4-2	TRBJ2-7	-	CASSQAIGTLKYF	TGTGCCAGCAGCCAAGCGATTGGAACCCTCAAGTACTTC
TRBD2	TRBV14	TRBJ2-1	once	CASSQDRTSPYNEQFF	TGTGCCAGCAGCCAAGATCGGACTAGTCCCTACAATGAGCAGTTCTTC
TRBD1	TRBV19	TRBJ1-1	once	CASTPYGTGAMNTEAFF	TGTGCCAGTACACCTTATGGGACAGGAGCGATGAACACTGAAGCTTTCTTT
-	TRBV2	TRBJ1-6	-	CASAADGRSYNSPLHF	TGTGCCAGCGCGGCTGATGGCCGGAGCTATAATTCACCCCTCCACTTT
-	TRBV6-5	TRBJ2-6	-	CAIRSTGANVLTF	TGTGCCATCCGGTCGACTGGGGCCAACGTCCTGACTTTC
TRBD2	TRBV5-1	TRBJ2-7	-	CASKFSGENEQYF	TGCGCCAGCAAGTTTAGCGGGGAGAACGAGCAGTACTTC
-	TRBV2	TRBJ2-7	-	CASSSDSREQYF	TGTGCCAGCAGTTCGGACAGTAGGGAGCAGTACTTC
-	TRBV3-1/TRBV3-2	TRBJ1-2	-	CASSQDMVDYGYTF	TGTGCCAGCAGCCAAGACATGGTTGACTATGGCTACACCTTC
-	TRBV9	TRBJ1-2	-	CASQDRKFHYTF	TGTGCCAGCCAAGACAGGAAGTTCCACTACACCTTC
-	TRBV9	TRBJ2-5	-	CASSGPTGPKETQYF	TGTGCCAGCAGCGGCCCAACAGGGCCTAAAGAGACCCAGTACTTC
-	TRBV12-3/TRBV12-4	TRBJ1-6	-	CASSQGVHSPLHF	TGTGCCAGCAGCCAGGGTGTCCATTCACCCCTCCACTTT
-	TRBV19	TRBJ2-7	-	CASSFTQGSEQYF	TGTGCCAGTAGTTTTACACAGGGATCCGAGCAGTACTTC
TRBD2	TRBV2	TRBJ2-1	-	CASSPGTSSNEQFF	TGTGCCAGCAGTCCCGGGACTAGCTCCAATGAGCAGTTCTTC